Shown below are 17 T cell receptor beta chains from a single sample sequenced in a study of blood T cells in healthy people across ages. A second PCR, run for about 6 to 11 cycles, used a sample-barcoded 5' primer plus a J-beta primer mix. TCRdb called the 5' RACE reads again in MiXCR, with one record for every CDR3 protein. The table shows about 1.8 million distinct CDR3 sequences, with about 50% occurring only once. The sample taken for sequencing was blood. The receptors were sampled from a woman aged 40 to 50 in good health.

In this sample, this clonotype turned up once. This chain connects TRBV4-3 to TRBJ1-2; TRBD1 agrees at 9 bases. The V and J ends lost 1 base and 2 bases, in that order; junction bases with no gene match: 8. The length of the CDR3 is 17 residues. Germline loops: CDR1 LGHNA, CDR2 YSLEER. Written as DNA, the CDR3 is TGCGCCAGCAGCCAAGTGAGAGGGACAGGGAAGAACTATGGCTACACCTTC. It specifies CASSQVRGTGKNYGYTF.

In this sample, this clonotype turned up a few times. The chain is built from TRBV6-2 or TRBV6-3 and TRBJ2-1; D gene uncertain. The V gene's germline CDR1 is MNHEY and CDR2 SVGEGT. The CDR3 has 14 residues. As DNA, the CDR3 is TGTGCTTCTGGAAGCAGAAGCTCCTACAATGAGCAGTTCTTC. It codes for CASGSRSSYNEQFF.

The chain recombines TRBV4-3 with TRBJ2-1; 8 bases fit TRBD2. There are 15 residues in the CDR3. The junction had 7 bases not matched to a gene; V was cut back by 6 bases and J by 3 bases. Germline V gene data show CDR1 as LGHNA and CDR2 as YSLEER. Written as DNA, the CDR3 is TGCGCCAGCAGTCGGGGACTAGTGGGCTACAATGAGCAGTTCTTC. Protein product: CASSRGLVGYNEQFF.

This chain connects TRBV6-5 to TRBJ2-5; 7 nucleotides agree with TRBD1. V was pared by 6 bases and J by 4 bases, with 11 bases of the junction left unmatched. Germline V lookup: CDR1 MNHEY, CDR2 SVGAGI. The CDR3 loop spans 15 amino acids. The CDR3 region has the DNA TGTGCCAGCAGACGCGACAGGGCCAGAGGAGAGACCCAGTACTTC. It specifies CASRRDRARGETQYF.

The chain links TRBV20-1 to TRBJ1-2; no firm D call. In germline, CDR1 is DFQATT, CDR2 SNEGSKA (reference sequence). The CDR3 runs 13 residues. V shed 3 bases and J shed 4 bases, with 12 bases lying between them. As DNA, the CDR3 is TGCAGTGCTAGGAACAGAGATCTCTATGGCTACACCTTC. It encodes CSARNRDLYGYTF.

The chain joins TRBV20-1 to TRBJ2-3; no firm D call. This CDR3 has 13 residues. From germline, CDR1 is DFQATT and CDR2 SNEGSKA (reference sequence). Trimming removed 7 bases at V and 5 bases at J, with 16 bases between. CDR3 coding DNA: TGCAGTGGCATCGGCGGTCTGGTAGATACGCAGTATTTT. Translating gives CSGIGGLVDTQYF.

In the case of this clonotype: One base away lies a much larger clone, so this may be a sequencing read error. This chain uses TRBV10-3 with TRBJ2-5; D is possibly TRBD1 (5 bases). This CDR3 is 13 amino acids long. Germline V gives CDR1 ENHRY, CDR2 SYGVKD. CDR3 sequence: CATSQGFEETQYF. CDR3 in DNA: TGTGCCACCAGTCAGGGTTTTGAAGAGACCCAGTACTTC.

This clonotype occurred many times. The chain employs TRBV13 and TRBJ2-3; D may correspond to TRBD1 or TRBD2 (5 bases each). The CDR3 is made up of 16 amino acids. The ends were cut back, 6 bases at V and 4 bases at J, with 20 bases in the middle. Germline V gene sequence: CDR1 PRHDT, CDR2 FYEKMQ (reference sequence). CDR3 residues: CASRTTLGVGSDTQYF. CDR3 sequence (DNA): TGTGCCAGCAGGACGACACTAGGGGTGGGTTCAGATACGCAGTATTTT. Variable domain in full (rest from reference TRBV13 and TRBJ2-3): AAGVIQSPRHLIKEKRETATLKCYPIPRHDTVYWYQQGPGQDPQFLISFYEKMQSDKGSIPDRFSAQQFSDYHSELNMSSLELGDSALYFCASRTTLGVGSDTQYFGPGTRLTVL.

This clonotype was recorded once. This chain connects TRBV27 to TRBJ2-5; 14 nucleotides align to TRBD2. CDR1 is MNHEY and CDR2 is SMNVEV in the germline V gene (reference sequence). The CDR3 covers 19 residues. With V trimmed by 4 bases and J by 5 bases, 15 bases remained unmatched. The CDR3 region has the DNA TGTGCCAGCAGTTCCCACCAGACGACGGGACTAGCGGGGGTGGAGACCCAGTACTTC. Amino acid sequence: CASSSHQTTGLAGVETQYF.

The V gene is TRBV5-5, the J gene TRBJ2-5; TRBD2 matches 8 bases. CDR3 size: 15 residues. Germline V lookup: CDR1 SGHKS, CDR2 YYEKEE (reference sequence). J was trimmed by 5 bases and V by 3 bases; bases with no gene match: 9. CDR3 loop: CASSWSSGEFETQYF. The CDR3 region has the DNA TGTGCCAGCAGCTGGAGTAGCGGGGAGTTCGAGACCCAGTACTTC.

The V and J genes are TRBV28 and TRBJ2-3; D is unresolved. CDR1 is MDHEN and CDR2 is SYDVKM in the germline V gene. The CDR3 is 17 amino acids. The V end was cut by 4 bases, the J end by 4 bases, with 21 bases between. The CDR3 protein is CASSWALVDGDADTQYF. CDR3 coding DNA: TGTGCCAGCAGTTGGGCTTTAGTCGACGGCGACGCAGATACGCAGTATTTT.

The J gene is TRBJ2-3, the V gene TRBV15; D uncertain. The germline V gene encodes CDR1 LNHNV and CDR2 YYDKDF (reference sequence). With 1 base removed from V and 5 bases from J, the gap between germline ends came to 4 bases. The length of the CDR3 is 12 residues. The CDR3 sequence is CATSRGRDTQYF. The DNA of the CDR3 is TGTGCCACCAGCAGAGGACGAGATACGCAGTATTTT.

This clonotype was picked up a small number of times. This chain links TRBV28 with TRBJ2-5, with D perhaps matching TRBD1 (5 bases). Germline V lookup: CDR1 MDHEN, CDR2 SYDVKM. Trimming took off 5 bases at V and 5 bases at J, with 15 bases between the two ends. The CDR3 length is 14 residues. The CDR3 loop is CASSRQGGWETQYF. In DNA, the CDR3 is TGTGCCAGCAGTCGCCAGGGTGGGTGGGAGACCCAGTACTTC.

The chain carries TRBV20-1 and TRBJ2-4; possible D gene TRBD2, 5 bases. The end of the DNA fits TRBJ2-5 better, so the J call may be wrong. The CDR3 totals 19 residues. Germline-derived CDR1 and CDR2 are DFQATT and SNEGSKA (reference sequence). The CDR3 nucleotides are TGCAGTGCTAGAGCTTATGGACCGGTCGGGGAATGGGAGCAAGAGACCCAGTACTTC. This codes for CSARAYGPVGEWEQETQYF.

The chain uses TRBV20-1 and TRBJ2-5; the match to TRBD2 covers 8 bases. CDR3 length: 14 residues. Germline V gene lookup returns CDR1 DFQATT and CDR2 SNEGSKA (reference sequence). Trimming removed 2 bases from V and 0 bases from J; junction bases left unmatched: 2. The CDR3 coding sequence is TGCAGTGCTAGATTACTAGCGGACCAAGAGACCCAGTACTTC. Translated, it gives CSARLLADQETQYF.

The J gene is TRBJ2-3, the V gene TRBV6-5; 8 bases fit TRBD2. CDR1 is MNHEY, CDR2 SVGAGI, per germline. The CDR3 has 15 amino acids. The ends lost 7 bases at V and 6 bases at J; junction bases unmatched: 12. CDR3 sequence (DNA): TGTGCCAGCATAGGGGCTCCGGGGGGGCTGGATACGCAGTATTTT. Translating it yields CASIGAPGGLDTQYF.

This clonotype was seen a handful of times. The V gene is TRBV4-3, the J gene TRBJ1-2; 8 nucleotides align to TRBD1. CDR1 and CDR2 from the germline V gene are LGHNA and YSLEER. The ends lost 0 bases at V and 0 bases at J; junction bases unmatched: 3. The CDR3 runs 16 residues. The DNA for the CDR3 is TGCGCCAGCAGCCAAGATTCGACAGGGGCTAACTATGGCTACACCTTC. Translation gives CASSQDSTGANYGYTF.